This T cell receptor (beta chain) was documented in a study of blood T cell repertoires in COVID-19. Study in general: From the United States, Italy and Spain came samples of acute and convalescent COVID-19.

The authors' processing: Reference gene primer amplification gave estimated nucleated cell counts. Generated by immunoSEQ multiplex PCR, the TCRdb table keeps only in-frame clones and is missing some. The V and J calls and clone size were taken over from that table, and D and trimming were inferred from the DNA. This table has 140,000 or so clones, 65% to 85% appearing once. Germline loops: CDR1 SGDLS, CDR2 YYNGEE. CDR3 length: 14 residues. Between the trimmed V and J ends, which lost 4 bases and 5 bases, there was a span of 13 bases. The sequenced sample was peripheral blood. This clonotype was sampled from an older woman with acute or convalescent COVID-19. The rearrangement links TRBV9 to TRBJ2-1, with D unresolved. In nucleotides, the CDR3 is TGTGCCAGCAGCCCCCACTTCCTTGACAATGAGCAGTTCTTC. Protein: CASSPHFLDNEQFF.